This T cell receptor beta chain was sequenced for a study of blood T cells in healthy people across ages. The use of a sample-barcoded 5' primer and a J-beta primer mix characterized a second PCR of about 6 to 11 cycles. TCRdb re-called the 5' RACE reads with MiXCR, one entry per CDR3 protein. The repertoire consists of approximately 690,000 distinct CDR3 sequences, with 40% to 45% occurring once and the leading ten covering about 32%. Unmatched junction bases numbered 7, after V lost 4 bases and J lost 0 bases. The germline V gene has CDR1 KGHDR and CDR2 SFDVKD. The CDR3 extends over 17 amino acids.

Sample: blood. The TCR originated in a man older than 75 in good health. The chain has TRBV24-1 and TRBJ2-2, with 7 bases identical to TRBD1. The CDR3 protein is CATSDQGQIANTGELFF. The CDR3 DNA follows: TGTGCCACCAGTGACCAGGGACAGATCGCGAACACCGGGGAGCTGTTTTTT.